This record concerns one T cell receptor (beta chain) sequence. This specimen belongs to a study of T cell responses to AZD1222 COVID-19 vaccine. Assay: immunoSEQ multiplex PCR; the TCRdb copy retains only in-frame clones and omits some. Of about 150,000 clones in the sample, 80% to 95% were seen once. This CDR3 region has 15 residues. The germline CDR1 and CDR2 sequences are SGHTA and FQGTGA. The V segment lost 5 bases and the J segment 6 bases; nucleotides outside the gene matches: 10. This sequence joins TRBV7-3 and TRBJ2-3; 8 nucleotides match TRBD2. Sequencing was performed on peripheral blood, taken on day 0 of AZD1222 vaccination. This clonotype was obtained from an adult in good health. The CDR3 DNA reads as TGTGCCAGCAGCCAGACGTCAACGGGAGGGGATACGCAGTATTTT. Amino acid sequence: CASSQTSTGGDTQYF.